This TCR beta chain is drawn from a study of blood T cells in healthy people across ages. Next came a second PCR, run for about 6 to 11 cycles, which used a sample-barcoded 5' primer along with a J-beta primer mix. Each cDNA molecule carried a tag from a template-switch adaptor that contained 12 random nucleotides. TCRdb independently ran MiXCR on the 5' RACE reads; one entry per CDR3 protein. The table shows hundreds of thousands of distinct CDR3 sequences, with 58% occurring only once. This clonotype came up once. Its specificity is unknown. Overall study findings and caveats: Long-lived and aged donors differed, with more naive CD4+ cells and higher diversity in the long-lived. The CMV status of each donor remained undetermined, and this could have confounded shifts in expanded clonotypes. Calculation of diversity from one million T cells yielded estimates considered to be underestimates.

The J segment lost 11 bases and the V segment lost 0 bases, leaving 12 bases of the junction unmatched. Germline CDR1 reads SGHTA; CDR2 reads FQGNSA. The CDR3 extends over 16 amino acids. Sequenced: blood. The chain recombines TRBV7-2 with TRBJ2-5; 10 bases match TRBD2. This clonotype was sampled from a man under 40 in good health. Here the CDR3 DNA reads TGTGCCAGCAGCTTAGCGCTTCGTACTAGCGGGATTGAGCAGTACTTC. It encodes CASSLALRTSGIEQYF.